The sample holds many counts of the clone carrying this T cell receptor beta chain. No antigen is known for it. The CDR3 is 15 amino acids. V trimming: 5 bases; J trimming: 4 bases; junction bases outside the gene matches: 10. Looked up from germline, CDR1 is SGHDN and CDR2 is FVKESK. The SP2 primer and nested alpha and beta constant region primers amplified ligated cDNA in four rounds. TCRdb reanalysed the 5' RACE reads using MiXCR and keeps one entry per CDR3 protein. The table records about 62,000 distinct CDR3 sequences, more than 6.5% of them present only once. TCR cDNA received a 3' ligated oligonucleotide that carried a UMI. RNA was extracted from around 2.5 ml of whole blood of healthy adults. Unsorted total RNA, about 1 to 1000 ng, was DNase treated before reverse transcription. The source of the sample is a study of naive and memory T cell subsets. Points from the study as a whole: TCR transcript changes with activation or differentiation may affect this RNA method.

V and J are TRBV14 and TRBJ1-1; 7 bases match TRBD1. This TCR was recovered from a female donor in good health. The CDR3 here is CASSYRGRVGTEAFF. CDR3 DNA: TGTGCCAGCAGCTACAGGGGCAGGGTAGGCACTGAAGCTTTCTTT. Drawing the rest from reference TRBV14 and TRBJ1-1, the complete variable domain is EAGVTQFPSHSVIEKGQTVTLRCDPISGHDNLYWYRRVMGKEIKFLLHFVKESKQDESGMPNNRFLAERTGGTYSTLKVQPAELEDSGVYFCASSYRGRVGTEAFFGQGTRLTVV.